This TCR beta chain comes out of a study of blood T cells in healthy people across ages. Study details: Per two T cells, about one barcoded beta molecule was captured through template switching. General study findings and limits: Estimated diversity across one million T cells was deemed an underestimate. Shifts in expanded clonotypes may have been confounded by donor CMV status, which was unknown.

Together with a sample-barcoded 5' primer, a J-beta primer mix was included in a second PCR lasting roughly 6 to 12 cycles. TCRdb reanalysed the 5' RACE reads using MiXCR and keeps one entry per CDR3 protein. This sample has under 950,000 distinct CDR3 sequences, with around a fifth found just once. The V gene's germline CDR1 is MNHEY and CDR2 SMNVEV (reference sequence). The V end was cut by 2 bases, the J end by 1 base, with 15 bases between. This CDR3 contains 16 residues. The sample holds many counts of this clonotype. Its antigen remains unknown. Extractions gave at least 5.5 micrograms of total RNA per sample.

The V call is TRBV27, the J call TRBJ2-7; D is perhaps TRBD1 (6 bases). This TCR derives from a man between 70 and 80 years old in good health. Sequences were obtained from blood. The CDR3 protein is CASSLGYGQPSYEQYF. CDR3 sequence (DNA): TGTGCCAGCAGTTTAGGGTACGGACAGCCTTCCTACGAGCAGTACTTC.